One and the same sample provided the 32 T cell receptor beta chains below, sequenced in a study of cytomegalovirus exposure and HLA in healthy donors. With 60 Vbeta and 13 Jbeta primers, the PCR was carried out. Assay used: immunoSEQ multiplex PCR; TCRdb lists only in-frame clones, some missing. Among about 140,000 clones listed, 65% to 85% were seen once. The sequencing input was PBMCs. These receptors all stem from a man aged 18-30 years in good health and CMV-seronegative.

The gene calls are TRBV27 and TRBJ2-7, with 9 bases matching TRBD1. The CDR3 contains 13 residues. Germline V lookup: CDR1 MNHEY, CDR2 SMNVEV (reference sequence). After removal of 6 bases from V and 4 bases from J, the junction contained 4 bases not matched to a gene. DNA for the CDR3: TGTGCCAGCAGCGACAGGGGGTTGTACGAGCAGTACTTC. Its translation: CASSDRGLYEQYF.

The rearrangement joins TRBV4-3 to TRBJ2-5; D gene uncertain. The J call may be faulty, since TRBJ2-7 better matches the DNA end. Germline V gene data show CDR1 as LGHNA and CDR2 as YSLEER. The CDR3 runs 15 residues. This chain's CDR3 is CASSQELRLTYEQYF. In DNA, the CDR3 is TGCGCCAGCAGCCAAGAACTACGGTTAACCTACGAGCAGTACTTC.

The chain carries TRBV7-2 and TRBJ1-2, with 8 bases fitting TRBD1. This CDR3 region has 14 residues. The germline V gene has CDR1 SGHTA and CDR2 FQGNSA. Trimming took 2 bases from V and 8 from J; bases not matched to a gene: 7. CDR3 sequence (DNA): TGTGCCAGCAGCTTATGGGAACAGGGGGGAGGCTACACCTTC. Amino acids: CASSLWEQGGGYTF.

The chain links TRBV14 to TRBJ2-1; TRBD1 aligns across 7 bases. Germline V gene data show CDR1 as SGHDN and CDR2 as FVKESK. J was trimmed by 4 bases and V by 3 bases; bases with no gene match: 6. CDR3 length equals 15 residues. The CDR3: CASSHFTGDYNEQFF. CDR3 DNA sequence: TGTGCCAGCAGCCATTTTACAGGGGATTACAATGAGCAGTTCTTC.

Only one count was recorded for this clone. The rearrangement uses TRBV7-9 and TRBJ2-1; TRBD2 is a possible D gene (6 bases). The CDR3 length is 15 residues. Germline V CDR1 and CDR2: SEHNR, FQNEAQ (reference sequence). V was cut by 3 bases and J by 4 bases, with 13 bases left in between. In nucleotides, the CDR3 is TGTGCCAGCAGCTTTGCCTCCGGGAGATACAATGAGCAGTTCTTC. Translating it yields CASSFASGRYNEQFF.

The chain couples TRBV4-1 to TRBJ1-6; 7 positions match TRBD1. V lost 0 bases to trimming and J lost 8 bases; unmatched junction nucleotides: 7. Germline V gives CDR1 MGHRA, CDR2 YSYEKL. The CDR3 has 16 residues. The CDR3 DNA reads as TGCGCCAGCAGCCAAGATCCTTTAGGGGGCGATTCACCCCTCCACTTT. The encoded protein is CASSQDPLGGDSPLHF.

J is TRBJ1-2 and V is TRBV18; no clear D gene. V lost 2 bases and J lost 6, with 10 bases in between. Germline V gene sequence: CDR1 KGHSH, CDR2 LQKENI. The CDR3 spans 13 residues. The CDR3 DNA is TGTGCCAGCTCACCAACAAGTTACGATGGCTACACCTTC. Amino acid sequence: CASSPTSYDGYTF.

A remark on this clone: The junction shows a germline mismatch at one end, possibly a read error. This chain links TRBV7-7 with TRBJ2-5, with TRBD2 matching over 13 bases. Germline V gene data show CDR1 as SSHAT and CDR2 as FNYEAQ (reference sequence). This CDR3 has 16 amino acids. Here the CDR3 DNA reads TGTGCTAGCAGCCAAACACTAGCGGGGGGGCGTGAGACCCAGTACTTC. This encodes CASSQTLAGGRETQYF.

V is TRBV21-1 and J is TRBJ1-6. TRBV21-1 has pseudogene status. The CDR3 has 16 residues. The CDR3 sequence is CASSNFEGCWRSPLHF. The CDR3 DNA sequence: TGTGCCAGCAGCAATTTCGAGGGCTGTTGGCGGTCACCCCTCCACTTT.

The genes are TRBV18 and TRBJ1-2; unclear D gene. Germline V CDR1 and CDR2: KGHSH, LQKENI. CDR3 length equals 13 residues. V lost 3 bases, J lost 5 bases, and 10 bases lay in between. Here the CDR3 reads CASSPEKLYGYTF. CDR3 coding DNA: TGTGCCAGCTCACCGGAGAAACTGTATGGCTACACCTTC.

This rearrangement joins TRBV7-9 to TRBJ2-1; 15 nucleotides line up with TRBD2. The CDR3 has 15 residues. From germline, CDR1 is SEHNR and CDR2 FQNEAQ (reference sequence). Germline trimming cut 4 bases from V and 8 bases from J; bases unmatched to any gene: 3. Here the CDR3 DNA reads TGTGCCAGCAGCTCCCGGACTAGCGGGGGGGATGAGCAGTTCTTC. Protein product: CASSSRTSGGDEQFF.

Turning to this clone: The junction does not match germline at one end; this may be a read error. CDR3 DNA sequence: TGTTCCAGCAGCGGCCCCAGGGGTAACACTGAAGCTTTCTTT. Translating it yields CSSSGPRGNTEAFF. This rearrangement joins TRBV7-9 to TRBJ1-1; TRBD1 is a possible D gene (6 bases). CDR3 length: 14 residues. CDR1 is SEHNR, CDR2 FQNEAQ, per germline (reference sequence).

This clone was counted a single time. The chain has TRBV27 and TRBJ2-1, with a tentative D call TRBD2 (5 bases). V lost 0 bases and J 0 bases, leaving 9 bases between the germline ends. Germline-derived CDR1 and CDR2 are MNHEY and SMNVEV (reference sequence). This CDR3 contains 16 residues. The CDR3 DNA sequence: TGTGCCAGCAGTTTATCTCTAGGGAGCTCCTACAATGAGCAGTTCTTC. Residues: CASSLSLGSSYNEQFF.

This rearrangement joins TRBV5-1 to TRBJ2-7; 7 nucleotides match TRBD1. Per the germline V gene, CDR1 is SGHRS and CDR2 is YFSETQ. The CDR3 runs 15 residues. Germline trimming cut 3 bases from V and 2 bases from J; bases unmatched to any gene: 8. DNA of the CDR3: TGCGCCAGCAGCTACGGACAGGCAACTCCCTACGAGCAGTACTTC. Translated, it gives CASSYGQATPYEQYF. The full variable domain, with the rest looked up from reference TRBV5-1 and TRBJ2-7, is KAGVTQTPRYLIKTRGQQVTLSCSPISGHRSVSWYQQTPGQGLQFLFEYFSETQRNKGNFPGRFSGRQFSNSRSEMNVSTLELGDSALYLCASSYGQATPYEQYFGPGTRLTVT.

The CDR3: CASSQIYPGQGLKDTIYF. Written as DNA, the CDR3 is TGTGCCAGCAGTCAAATTTATCCGGGACAGGGGTTAAAGGACACCATATATTTT. The chain employs TRBV27 and TRBJ1-3; 10 positions match TRBD1. Germline V lookup: CDR1 MNHEY, CDR2 SMNVEV (reference sequence). J lost 8 bases, V lost 5 bases, and 18 bases had no gene match. The CDR3 spans 18 residues.

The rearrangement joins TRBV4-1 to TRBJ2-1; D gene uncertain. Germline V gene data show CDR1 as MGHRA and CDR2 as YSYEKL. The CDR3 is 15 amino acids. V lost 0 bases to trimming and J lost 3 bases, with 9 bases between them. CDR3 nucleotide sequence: TGCGCCAGCAGCCAAGACCCGACTTACTACAATGAGCAGTTCTTC. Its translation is CASSQDPTYYNEQFF.

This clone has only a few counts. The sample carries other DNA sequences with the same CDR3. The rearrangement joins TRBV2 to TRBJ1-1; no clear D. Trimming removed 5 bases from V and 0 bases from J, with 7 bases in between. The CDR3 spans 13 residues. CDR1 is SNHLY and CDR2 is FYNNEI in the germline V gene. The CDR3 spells CASSPDMNTEAFF. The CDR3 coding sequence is TGTGCCAGCAGTCCTGACATGAACACTGAAGCTTTCTTT.

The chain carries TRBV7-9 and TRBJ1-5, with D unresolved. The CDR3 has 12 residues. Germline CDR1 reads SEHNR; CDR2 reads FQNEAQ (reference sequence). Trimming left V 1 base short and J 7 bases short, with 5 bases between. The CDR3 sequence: CASSLGEQPQHF. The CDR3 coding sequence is TGTGCCAGCAGCTTAGGGGAGCAGCCCCAGCATTTT.

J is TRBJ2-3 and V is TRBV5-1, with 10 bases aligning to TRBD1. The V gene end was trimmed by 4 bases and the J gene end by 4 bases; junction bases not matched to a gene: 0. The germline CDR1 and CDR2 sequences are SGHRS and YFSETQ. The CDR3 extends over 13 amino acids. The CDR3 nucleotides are TGCGCCAGCAGCGACAGGGGGCCAGATACGCAGTATTTT. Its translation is CASSDRGPDTQYF.

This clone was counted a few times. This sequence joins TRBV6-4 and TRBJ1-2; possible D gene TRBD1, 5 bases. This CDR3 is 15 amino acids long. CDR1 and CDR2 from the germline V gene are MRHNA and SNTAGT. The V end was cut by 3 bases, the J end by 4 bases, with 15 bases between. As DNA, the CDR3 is TGTGCCAGCAGTGATCCAACGGGACTCTGCTATGGCTACACCTTC. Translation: CASSDPTGLCYGYTF.

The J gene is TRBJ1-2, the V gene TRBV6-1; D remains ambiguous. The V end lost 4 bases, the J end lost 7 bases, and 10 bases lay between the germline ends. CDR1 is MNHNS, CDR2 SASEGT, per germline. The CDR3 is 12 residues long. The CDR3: CASSVGGSGYTF. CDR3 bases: TGTGCCAGCAGTGTTGGAGGGTCTGGCTACACCTTC.

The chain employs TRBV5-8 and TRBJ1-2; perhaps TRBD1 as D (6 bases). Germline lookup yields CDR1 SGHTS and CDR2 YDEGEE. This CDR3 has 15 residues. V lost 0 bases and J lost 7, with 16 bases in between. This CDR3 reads CASSLAGQIYGGYTF. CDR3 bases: TGTGCCAGCAGCTTGGCCGGACAGATTTACGGTGGCTACACCTTC. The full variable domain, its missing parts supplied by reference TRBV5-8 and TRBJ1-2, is EAGVTQSPTHLIKTRGQQATLRCSPISGHTSVYWYQQALGLGLQFLLWYDEGEERNRGNFPPRFSGRQFPNYSSELNVNALELEDSALYLCASSLAGQIYGGYTFGSGTRLTVV.

The CDR3 nucleotides read TGTGCCAGCAGCTTATCTAGGGGGCCAAAAGGTGAAAAACTGTTTTTT. It specifies CASSLSRGPKGEKLFF. The chain uses TRBV7-9 and TRBJ1-4; 7 nucleotides match TRBD1. CDR1 SEHNR and CDR2 FQNEAQ come from the germline V gene (reference sequence). This CDR3 spans 16 amino acids. The J segment lost 7 bases and the V segment lost 2 bases, leaving 10 bases of the junction unmatched.

In DNA, the CDR3 is TGTGCCAGCAGCTCGAGGGCGGGGCCCCAGCATTTT. Protein: CASSSRAGPQHF. This chain joins TRBV6-6 and TRBJ1-5; D remains ambiguous. Per the germline V gene, CDR1 is MNHNY and CDR2 is SVGAGI (reference sequence). V dropped 6 bases and J dropped 9 bases, with 12 bases sitting between them. This CDR3 has 12 residues.

The CDR3 spells CASSPSGQAYGYTF. The CDR3 DNA follows: TGTGCCAGCAGCCCTTCGGGACAGGCCTATGGCTACACCTTC. V gene TRBV14 combines with J gene TRBJ1-2; the match to TRBD1 covers 8 bases. The trim removed 4 bases at V and 4 bases at J, leaving 5 bases unmatched. The CDR3 length is 14 residues. In germline, CDR1 is SGHDN, CDR2 FVKESK.

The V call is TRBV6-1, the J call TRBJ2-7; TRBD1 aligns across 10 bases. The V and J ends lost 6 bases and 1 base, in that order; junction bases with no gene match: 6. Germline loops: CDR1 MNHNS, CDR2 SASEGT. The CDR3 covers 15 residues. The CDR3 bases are TGTGCCAGCAGAACCCGGGACAGGGGTTCCTACGAGCAGTACTTC. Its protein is CASRTRDRGSYEQYF.

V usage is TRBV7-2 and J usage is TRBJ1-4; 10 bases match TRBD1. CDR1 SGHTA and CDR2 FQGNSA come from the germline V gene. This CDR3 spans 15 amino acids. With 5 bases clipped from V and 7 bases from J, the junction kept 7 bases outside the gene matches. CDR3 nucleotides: TGTGCCAGCAGCCCTGACAGGGGGCCGGGTGAAAAACTGTTTTTT. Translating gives CASSPDRGPGEKLFF.

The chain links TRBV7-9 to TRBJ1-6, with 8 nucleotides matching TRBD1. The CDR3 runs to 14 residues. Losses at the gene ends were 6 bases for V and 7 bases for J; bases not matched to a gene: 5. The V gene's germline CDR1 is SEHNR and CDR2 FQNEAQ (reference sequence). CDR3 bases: TGTGCCAGCAGGATTGACAGGGGAAATTCACCCCTCCACTTT. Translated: CASRIDRGNSPLHF.

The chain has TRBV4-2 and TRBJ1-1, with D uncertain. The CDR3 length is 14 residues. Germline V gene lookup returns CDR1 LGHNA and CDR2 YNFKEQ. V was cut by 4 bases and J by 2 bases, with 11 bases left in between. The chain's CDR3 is CASSPGELNTEAFF. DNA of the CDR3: TGTGCCAGCAGCCCGGGAGAGCTTAACACTGAAGCTTTCTTT.

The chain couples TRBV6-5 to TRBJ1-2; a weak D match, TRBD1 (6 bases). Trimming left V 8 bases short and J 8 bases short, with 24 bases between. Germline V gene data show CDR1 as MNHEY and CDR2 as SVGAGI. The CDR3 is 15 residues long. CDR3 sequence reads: CASLSMGHRKPGYTF. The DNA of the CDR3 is TGTGCCAGCCTGAGTATGGGACATCGGAAGCCGGGCTACACCTTC.

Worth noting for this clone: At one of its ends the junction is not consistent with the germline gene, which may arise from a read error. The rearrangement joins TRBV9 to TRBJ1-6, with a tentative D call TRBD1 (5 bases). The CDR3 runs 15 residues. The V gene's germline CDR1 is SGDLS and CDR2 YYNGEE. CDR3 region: CASGSGQGRSSPLPF. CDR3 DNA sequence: TGTGCCAGCGGGAGCGGGCAGGGCCGTAGTTCACCCCTCCCCTTT.

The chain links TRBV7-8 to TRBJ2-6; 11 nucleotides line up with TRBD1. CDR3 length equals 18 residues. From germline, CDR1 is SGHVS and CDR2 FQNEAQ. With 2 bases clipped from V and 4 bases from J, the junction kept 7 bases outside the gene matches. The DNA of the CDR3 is TGTGCCAGCAGCTTAAAGGACAGGGGGCTAGTCGGGGCCAACGTCCTGACTTTC. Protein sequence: CASSLKDRGLVGANVLTF.